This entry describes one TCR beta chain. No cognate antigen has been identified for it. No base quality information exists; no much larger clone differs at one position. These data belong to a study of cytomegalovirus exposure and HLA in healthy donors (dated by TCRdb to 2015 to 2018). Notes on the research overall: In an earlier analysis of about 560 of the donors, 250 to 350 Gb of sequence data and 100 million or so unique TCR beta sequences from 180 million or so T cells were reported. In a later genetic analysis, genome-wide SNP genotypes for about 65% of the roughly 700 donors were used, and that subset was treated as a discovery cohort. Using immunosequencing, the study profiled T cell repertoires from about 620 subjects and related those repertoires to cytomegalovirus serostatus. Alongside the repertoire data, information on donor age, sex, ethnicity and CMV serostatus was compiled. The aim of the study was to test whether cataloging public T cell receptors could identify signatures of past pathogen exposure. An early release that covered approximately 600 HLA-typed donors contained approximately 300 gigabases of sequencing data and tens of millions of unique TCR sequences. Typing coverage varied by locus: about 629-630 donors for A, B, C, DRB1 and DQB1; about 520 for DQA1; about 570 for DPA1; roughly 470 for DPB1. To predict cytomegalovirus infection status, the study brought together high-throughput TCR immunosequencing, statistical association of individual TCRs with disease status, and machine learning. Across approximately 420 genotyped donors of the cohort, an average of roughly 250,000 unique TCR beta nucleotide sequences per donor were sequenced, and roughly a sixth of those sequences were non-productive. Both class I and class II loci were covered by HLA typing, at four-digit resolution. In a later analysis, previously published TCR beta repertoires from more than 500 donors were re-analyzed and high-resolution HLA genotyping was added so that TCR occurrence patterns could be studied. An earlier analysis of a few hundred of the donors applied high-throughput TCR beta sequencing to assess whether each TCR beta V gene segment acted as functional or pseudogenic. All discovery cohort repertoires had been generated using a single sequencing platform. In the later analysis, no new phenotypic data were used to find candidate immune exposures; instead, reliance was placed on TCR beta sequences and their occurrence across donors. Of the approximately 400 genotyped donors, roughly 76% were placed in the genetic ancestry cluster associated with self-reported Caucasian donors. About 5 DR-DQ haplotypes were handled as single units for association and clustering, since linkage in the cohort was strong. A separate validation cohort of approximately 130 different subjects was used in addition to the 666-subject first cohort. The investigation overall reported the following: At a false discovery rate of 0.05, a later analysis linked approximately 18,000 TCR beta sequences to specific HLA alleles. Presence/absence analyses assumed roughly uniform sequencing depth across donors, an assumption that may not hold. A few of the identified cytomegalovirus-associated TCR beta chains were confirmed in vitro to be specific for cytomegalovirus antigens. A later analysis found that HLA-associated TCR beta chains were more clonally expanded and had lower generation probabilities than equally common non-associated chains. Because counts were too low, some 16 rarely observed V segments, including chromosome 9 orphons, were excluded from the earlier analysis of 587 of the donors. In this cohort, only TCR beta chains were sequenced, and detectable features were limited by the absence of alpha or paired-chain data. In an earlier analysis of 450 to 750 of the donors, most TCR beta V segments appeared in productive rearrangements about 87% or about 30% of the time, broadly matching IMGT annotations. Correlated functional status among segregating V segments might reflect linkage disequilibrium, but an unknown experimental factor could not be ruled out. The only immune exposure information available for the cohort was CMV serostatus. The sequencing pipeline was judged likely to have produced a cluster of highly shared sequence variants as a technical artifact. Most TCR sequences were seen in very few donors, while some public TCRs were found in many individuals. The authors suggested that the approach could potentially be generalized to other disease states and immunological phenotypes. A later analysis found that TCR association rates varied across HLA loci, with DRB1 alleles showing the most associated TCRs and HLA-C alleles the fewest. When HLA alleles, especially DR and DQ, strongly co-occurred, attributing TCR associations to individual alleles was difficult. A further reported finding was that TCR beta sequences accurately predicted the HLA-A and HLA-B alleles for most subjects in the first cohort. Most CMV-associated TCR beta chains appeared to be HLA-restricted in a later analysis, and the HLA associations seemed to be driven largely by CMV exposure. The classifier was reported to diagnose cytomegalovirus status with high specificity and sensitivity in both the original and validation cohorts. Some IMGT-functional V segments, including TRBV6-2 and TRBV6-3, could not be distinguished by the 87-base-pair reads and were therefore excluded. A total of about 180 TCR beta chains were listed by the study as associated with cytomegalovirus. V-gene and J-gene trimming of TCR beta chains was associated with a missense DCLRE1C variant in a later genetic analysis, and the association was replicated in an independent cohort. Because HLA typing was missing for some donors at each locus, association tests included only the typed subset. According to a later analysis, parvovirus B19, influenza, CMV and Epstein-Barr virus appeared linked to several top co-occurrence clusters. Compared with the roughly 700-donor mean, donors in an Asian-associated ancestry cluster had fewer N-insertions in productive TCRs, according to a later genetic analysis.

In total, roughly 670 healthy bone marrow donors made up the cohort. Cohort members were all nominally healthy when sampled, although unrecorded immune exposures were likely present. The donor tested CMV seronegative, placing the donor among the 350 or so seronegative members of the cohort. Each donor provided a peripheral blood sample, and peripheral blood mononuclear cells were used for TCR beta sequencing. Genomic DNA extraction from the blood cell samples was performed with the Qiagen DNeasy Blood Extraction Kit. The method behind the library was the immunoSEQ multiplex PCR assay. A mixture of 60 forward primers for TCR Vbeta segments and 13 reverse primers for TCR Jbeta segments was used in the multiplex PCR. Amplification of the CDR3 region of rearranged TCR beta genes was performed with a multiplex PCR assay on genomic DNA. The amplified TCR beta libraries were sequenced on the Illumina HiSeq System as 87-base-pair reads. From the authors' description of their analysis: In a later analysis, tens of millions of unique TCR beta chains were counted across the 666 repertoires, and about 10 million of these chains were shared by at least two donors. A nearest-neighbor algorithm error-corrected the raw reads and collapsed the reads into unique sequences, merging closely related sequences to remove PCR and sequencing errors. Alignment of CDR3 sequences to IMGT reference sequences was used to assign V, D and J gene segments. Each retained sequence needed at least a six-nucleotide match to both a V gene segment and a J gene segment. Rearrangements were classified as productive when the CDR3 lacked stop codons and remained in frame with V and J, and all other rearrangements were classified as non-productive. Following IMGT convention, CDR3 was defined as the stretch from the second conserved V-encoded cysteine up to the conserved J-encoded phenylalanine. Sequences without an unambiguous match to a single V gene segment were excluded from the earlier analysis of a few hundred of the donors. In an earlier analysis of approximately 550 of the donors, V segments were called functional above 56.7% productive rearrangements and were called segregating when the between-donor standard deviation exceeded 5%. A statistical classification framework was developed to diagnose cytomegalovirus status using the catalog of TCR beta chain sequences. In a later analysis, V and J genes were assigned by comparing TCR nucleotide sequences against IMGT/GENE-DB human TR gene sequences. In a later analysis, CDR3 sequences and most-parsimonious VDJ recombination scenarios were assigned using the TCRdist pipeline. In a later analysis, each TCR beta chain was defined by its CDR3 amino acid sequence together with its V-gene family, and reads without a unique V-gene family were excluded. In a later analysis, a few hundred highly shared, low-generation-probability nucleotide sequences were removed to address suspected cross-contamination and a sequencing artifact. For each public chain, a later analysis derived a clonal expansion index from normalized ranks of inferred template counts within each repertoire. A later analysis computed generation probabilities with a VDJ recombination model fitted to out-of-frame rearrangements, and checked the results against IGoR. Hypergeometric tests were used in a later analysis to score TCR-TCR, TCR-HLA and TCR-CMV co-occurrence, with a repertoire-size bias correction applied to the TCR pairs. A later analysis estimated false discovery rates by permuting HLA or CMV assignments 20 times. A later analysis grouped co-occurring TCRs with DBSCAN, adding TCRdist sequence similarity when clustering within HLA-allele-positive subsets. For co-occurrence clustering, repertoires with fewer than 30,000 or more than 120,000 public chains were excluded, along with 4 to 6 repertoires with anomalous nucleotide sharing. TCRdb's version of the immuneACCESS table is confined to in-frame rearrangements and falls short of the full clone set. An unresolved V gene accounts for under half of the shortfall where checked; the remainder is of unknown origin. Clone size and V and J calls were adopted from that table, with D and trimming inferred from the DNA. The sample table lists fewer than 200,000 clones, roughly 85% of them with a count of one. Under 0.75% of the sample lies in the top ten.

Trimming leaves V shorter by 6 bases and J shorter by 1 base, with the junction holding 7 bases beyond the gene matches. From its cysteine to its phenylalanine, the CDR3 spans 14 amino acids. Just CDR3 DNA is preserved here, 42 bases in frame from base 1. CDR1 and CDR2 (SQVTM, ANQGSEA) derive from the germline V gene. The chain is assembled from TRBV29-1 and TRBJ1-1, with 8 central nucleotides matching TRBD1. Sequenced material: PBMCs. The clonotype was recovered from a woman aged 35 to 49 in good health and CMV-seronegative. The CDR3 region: CSVARQGRNTEAFF. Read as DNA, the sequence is TGCAGCGTGGCTAGACAGGGGAGGAACACTGAAGCTTTCTTT.